The 27 T cell receptor beta chains given below trace back to one sample, sequenced in a study of T cell changes during pregnancy in multiple sclerosis (dated by TCRdb to between 2019 and 2020). The library was built by means of the immunoSEQ multiplex PCR assay. Drawn from immuneACCESS, this table holds only the in-frame rearrangements with V and J called that TCRdb kept. Clones are partly lost; checked studies trace under half to an unresolved V gene and leave the rest unexplained. Present in this sample are some 22,000 clones, more than 75% of which were seen just once. The ten largest clones take up 6% to 9.5% of the sample. The sample was CD8+ T cells from peripheral blood mononuclear cells, taken before pregnancy. The receptor set was obtained from a female donor with multiple sclerosis, enrolled in a pregnancy study.

Here the CDR3 reads CASRIEAGVNTEAFF. DNA of the CDR3: TGTGCCAGCAGGATCGAGGCAGGGGTGAACACTGAAGCTTTCTTT. The rearrangement uses TRBV6-5 and TRBJ1-1, with a weak D call TRBD1 (6 bases). The V gene's germline CDR1 is MNHEY and CDR2 SVGAGI. The CDR3 is 15 amino acids. V was cut by 6 bases and J by 0 bases, with 14 bases left in between.

This sequence joins TRBV7-2 and TRBJ1-5, with D tentatively TRBD1 (6 bases). Trimming removed 1 base at V and 6 bases at J, with 10 bases between. The CDR3 extends over 14 amino acids. The germline V gene has CDR1 SGHTA and CDR2 FQGNSA. CDR3: CASSLVRRGQPQHF. CDR3 coding DNA: TGTGCCAGCAGCTTAGTCCGCAGGGGTCAGCCCCAGCATTTT.

The CDR3 spells CASTSAGAGNTIYF. DNA of the CDR3: TGTGCCAGCACCTCGGCAGGGGCTGGAAACACCATATATTTT. The rearrangement uses TRBV28 and TRBJ1-3; D might be TRBD1 (6 bases). Germline-derived CDR1 and CDR2 are MDHEN and SYDVKM. Trimming cost V 7 bases and J 2 bases, with 12 bases left between them. The CDR3 runs to 14 residues.

This sequence joins TRBV10-1 and TRBJ2-1; TRBD2 might be the D (5 bases). Trimming took 1 base from V and 8 from J, leaving 9 bases between them. There are 13 residues in the CDR3. Germline V CDR1 and CDR2: WNHNN, SYGVQD (reference sequence). The CDR3 DNA is TGCGCCAGCAGTGAGTTACTAGGCTATGAGCAGTTCTTC. Translation gives CASSELLGYEQFF.

The chain combines TRBV5-1 with TRBJ2-1, with D perhaps matching TRBD2 (6 bases). The CDR3 has 20 amino acids. V was cut by 0 bases and J by 4 bases, with 26 bases left in between. CDR1 is SGHRS, CDR2 YFSETQ, per germline. In nucleotides, the CDR3 is TGCGCCAGCAGCTTGGCCCCGGGTTTGGGGTTAAGCGGGCCTTACAATGAGCAGTTCTTC. Encoded protein: CASSLAPGLGLSGPYNEQFF.

The chain couples TRBV6-4 to TRBJ2-5; the match to TRBD2 covers 14 bases. The CDR3 spans 16 residues. Per the germline V gene, CDR1 is MRHNA and CDR2 is SNTAGT. V shed 5 bases, J shed 2 bases, and the junction held 4 bases outside the gene matches. CDR3 sequence: CASSSTSGGGQETQYF. In DNA, the CDR3 is TGTGCCAGCAGTTCGACTAGCGGGGGGGGGCAAGAGACCCAGTACTTC.

This clone was detected once. V and J are TRBV5-1 and TRBJ2-7, with D unclear. Trimming removed 5 bases at V and 0 bases at J, with 9 bases between. Germline CDR1 reads SGHRS; CDR2 reads YFSETQ. The CDR3 sequence is 13 residues long. The chain's CDR3 is CASRAQDSYEQYF. The CDR3 coding sequence is TGCGCCAGCAGGGCCCAGGACTCCTACGAGCAGTACTTC. The full variable domain, completed using reference TRBV5-1 and TRBJ2-7, is KAGVTQTPRYLIKTRGQQVTLSCSPISGHRSVSWYQQTPGQGLQFLFEYFSETQRNKGNFPGRFSGRQFSNSRSEMNVSTLELGDSALYLCASRAQDSYEQYFGPGTRLTVT.

This clone showed up just once. V usage is TRBV30 and J usage is TRBJ2-7, with D perhaps TRBD2 (6 bases). The germline V gene has CDR1 GTSNPN and CDR2 SVGIG (reference sequence). This CDR3 is 13 amino acids long. V was cut by 3 bases and J by 4 bases, with 13 bases left in between. CDR3 protein: CAWSAGTLYEQYF. In DNA form, the CDR3 reads TGTGCCTGGAGCGCCGGGACTCTATACGAGCAGTACTTC. Using reference TRBV30 and TRBJ2-7 for the parts outside the CDR3, the full variable domain is SQTIHQWPATLVQPVGSPLSLECTVEGTSNPNLYWYRQAAGRGLQLLFYSVGIGQISSEVPQNLSASRPQDRQFILSSKKLLLSDSGFYLCAWSAGTLYEQYFGPGTRLTVT.

The V call is TRBV27, the J call TRBJ2-7; D perhaps matches TRBD2 (5 bases). CDR1 MNHEY and CDR2 SMNVEV come from the germline V gene (reference sequence). Between the trimmed V and J ends, which lost 0 bases and 2 bases, there was a span of 5 bases. The CDR3 length is 13 residues. CDR3 in DNA: TGTGCCAGCAGTTTATCGGGAGCCTACGAGCAGTACTTC. It encodes CASSLSGAYEQYF.

This clone was seen just once. The V call is TRBV27, the J call TRBJ2-7; TRBD2 agrees at 11 bases. This CDR3 contains 14 residues. The ends lost 9 bases at V and 7 bases at J; junction bases unmatched: 11. Germline CDR1 and CDR2: MNHEY and SMNVEV (reference sequence). In DNA, the CDR3 is TGTGCCAGTAGTAGCGGGAGGGCCTTCCGGGAGCAGTACTTC. Translation gives CASSSGRAFREQYF.

This clone is classed as medium-sized. The chain links TRBV28 to TRBJ1-1; 11 bases align to TRBD1. The CDR3 extends over 15 amino acids. CDR1 and CDR2 from the germline V gene are MDHEN and SYDVKM. The junction had 6 bases not matched to a gene; V was cut back by 5 bases and J by 4 bases. The CDR3 DNA is TGTGCCAGCAGTCCTCCGGGACAGGGGGGCACTGAAGCTTTCTTT. Translating gives CASSPPGQGGTEAFF.

V and J are TRBV7-9 and TRBJ2-5; 7 bases are shared with TRBD2. The CDR3 totals 16 residues. CDR1 is SEHNR and CDR2 is FQNEAQ in the germline V gene (reference sequence). The V gene end was trimmed by 3 bases and the J gene end by 0 bases; junction bases not matched to a gene: 7. CDR3 sequence (DNA): TGTGCCAGCAGCTTCCTAGCGGAGAGATACCAAGAGACCCAGTACTTC. This codes for CASSFLAERYQETQYF. The entire variable domain, with the rest obtained from reference TRBV7-9 and TRBJ2-5, is as follows: DTGVSQNPRHKITKRGQNVTFRCDPISEHNRLYWYRQTLGQGPEFLTYFQNEAQLEKSRLLSDRFSAERPKGSFSTLEIQRTEQGDSAMYLCASSFLAERYQETQYFGPGTRLLVL.

V gene TRBV4-1 combines with J gene TRBJ2-2; 11 positions agree with TRBD2. Looked up from germline, CDR1 is MGHRA and CDR2 is YSYEKL. The ends lost 5 bases at V and 4 bases at J; junction bases unmatched: 0. CDR3 length: 14 amino acids. The CDR3 region is CASSGLAGTGELFF. In DNA form, the CDR3 reads TGCGCCAGCAGCGGACTAGCGGGCACCGGGGAGCTGTTTTTT.

The gene calls are TRBV14 and TRBJ2-3; 8 bases fit TRBD1. With V trimmed by 5 bases and J by 2 bases, 6 bases remained unmatched. Germline V gives CDR1 SGHDN, CDR2 FVKESK. The CDR3 loop spans 15 amino acids. CDR3 in amino acids: CASSTRTGTTDTQYF. For the CDR3, the DNA is TGTGCCAGCAGCACCCGGACAGGGACCACAGATACGCAGTATTTT.

This chain joins TRBV7-8 and TRBJ2-1; tentative D call: TRBD2 (6 bases). CDR3 length: 17 residues. Germline CDR1 SGHVS, CDR2 FQNEAQ. V dropped 2 bases and J dropped 2 bases, with 16 bases sitting between them. CDR3 protein: CASSLMLSGETYNEQFF. CDR3 sequence (DNA): TGTGCCAGCAGCTTAATGTTATCGGGGGAGACCTACAATGAGCAGTTCTTC.

In DNA, the CDR3 is TGTGCCAGCAGCCCCCTCGATCAGCCCCAGCATTTT. It yields the protein CASSPLDQPQHF. The chain has TRBV16 and TRBJ1-5; D gene unclear. The CDR3 is 12 residues long. Looked up from germline, CDR1 is KGHSY and CDR2 is FQNENV. Trimming shortened V by 4 bases and J by 5 bases, and 6 bases separated the two germline ends.

The chain combines TRBV2 with TRBJ2-2, with D hard to call. The CDR3 runs 14 residues. V was cut by 3 bases and J by 0 bases, with 5 bases left in between. Germline loops: CDR1 SNHLY, CDR2 FYNNEI. The DNA of the CDR3 is TGTGCCAGCAGTGATAGTCCGAACACCGGGGAGCTGTTTTTT. Translating it yields CASSDSPNTGELFF.

This sequence joins TRBV9 and TRBJ2-2; the D gene is possibly TRBD2 (5 bases). The V gene lost 0 bases and the J gene lost 0 bases, with 6 bases spanning the gap. Germline V gives CDR1 SGDLS, CDR2 YYNGEE. This CDR3 is 15 amino acids long. CDR3 bases: TGTGCCAGCAGCGTAGCCGGGACGAACACCGGGGAGCTGTTTTTT. Translated: CASSVAGTNTGELFF.

The rearrangement links TRBV11-2 to TRBJ1-2; tentative D call: TRBD1 (5 bases). The CDR3 is made up of 15 amino acids. Germline V gene sequence: CDR1 SGHAT, CDR2 FQNNGV. The germline V and J ends were trimmed by 3 bases and 6 bases, with 17 bases remaining between them. The CDR3 DNA reads TGTGCCAGCAGCTTGGGGGGTTGGACAACAAATGGCTACACCTTC. Translating gives CASSLGGWTTNGYTF.

This clone has more than one count but fewer than ten. The J gene is TRBJ1-2, the V gene TRBV9; D uncertain. CDR3 length: 17 amino acids. Germline CDR1 is SGDLS and CDR2 is YYNGEE. The V gene lost 0 bases and the J gene lost 1 base, with 16 bases spanning the gap. The CDR3 spells CASSVVPDKPDNYGYTF. Here the CDR3 DNA reads TGTGCCAGCAGCGTAGTTCCAGACAAGCCCGATAACTATGGCTACACCTTC.

The J gene is TRBJ2-7, the V gene TRBV9; D gene uncertain. CDR1 is SGDLS and CDR2 is YYNGEE in the germline V gene. There are 12 residues in the CDR3. The CDR3 bases are TGTGCATATCAGGCGTGCTCCTACGAGCAGTACTTC. Residues: CAYQACSYEQYF.

V is TRBV19 and J is TRBJ1-5; D is uncertain. From germline, CDR1 is LNHDA and CDR2 SQIVND (reference sequence). The CDR3 has 14 amino acids. V was pared by 5 bases and J by 6 bases, with 14 bases between. This CDR3 is CASSLQGGSQPQHF. The CDR3 DNA reads as TGTGCCAGTAGTCTCCAAGGAGGTAGTCAGCCCCAGCATTTT.

In this sample, this clone turned up a few times. The genes are TRBV28 and TRBJ2-7; D is unclear. This CDR3 is 16 amino acids long. V was pared by 6 bases and J by 2 bases, with 20 bases between. Germline V gene sequence: CDR1 MDHEN, CDR2 SYDVKM. The CDR3 region has the DNA TGTGCCAGCAGCAATTCCCATCTTCGCGGTACCTACGAGCAGTACTTC. This gives the protein CASSNSHLRGTYEQYF.

The table lists this clone with a few counts. V gene TRBV4-2 combines with J gene TRBJ2-7; 10 positions agree with TRBD2. This CDR3 spans 17 amino acids. Germline trimming cut 0 bases from V and 0 bases from J; bases unmatched to any gene: 5. Germline V gives CDR1 LGHNA, CDR2 YNFKEQ. Written as DNA, the CDR3 is TGTGCCAGCAGCCAAGATCTAGCGGGAGATAACTCCTACGAGCAGTACTTC. Protein: CASSQDLAGDNSYEQYF.

CDR3 region: CAFGGQGEKLFF. CDR3 coding DNA: TGTGCCTTTGGCGGACAGGGGGAAAAACTGTTTTTT. The V and J genes are TRBV30 and TRBJ1-4; TRBD1 aligns across 9 bases. The CDR3 consists of 12 residues. J lost 8 bases, V lost 7 bases, and 5 bases had no gene match. Germline-derived CDR1 and CDR2 are GTSNPN and SVGIG (reference sequence).

In this sample, this clone turned up once. The V call is TRBV5-6, the J call TRBJ1-2, with TRBD1 matching 8 bases. V was clipped by 0 bases and J by 8 bases; unmatched bases: 12. Germline values: CDR1 SGHDT, CDR2 YYEEEE. The CDR3 covers 16 residues. The chain's CDR3 is CASSLETLDRVRGYTF. CDR3 nucleotide sequence: TGTGCCAGCAGCTTGGAGACTTTGGACAGGGTTAGGGGCTACACCTTC.

This chain connects TRBV5-1 to TRBJ2-1, with a tentative D call TRBD2 (6 bases). Per germline, CDR1 SGHRS and CDR2 YFSETQ. With 5 bases removed from V and 10 bases from J, the gap between germline ends came to 13 bases. CDR3 length: 12 amino acids. The CDR3 reads CASREGAWEQFF. The CDR3 DNA reads TGCGCCAGCAGGGAGGGAGCCTGGGAGCAGTTCTTC.